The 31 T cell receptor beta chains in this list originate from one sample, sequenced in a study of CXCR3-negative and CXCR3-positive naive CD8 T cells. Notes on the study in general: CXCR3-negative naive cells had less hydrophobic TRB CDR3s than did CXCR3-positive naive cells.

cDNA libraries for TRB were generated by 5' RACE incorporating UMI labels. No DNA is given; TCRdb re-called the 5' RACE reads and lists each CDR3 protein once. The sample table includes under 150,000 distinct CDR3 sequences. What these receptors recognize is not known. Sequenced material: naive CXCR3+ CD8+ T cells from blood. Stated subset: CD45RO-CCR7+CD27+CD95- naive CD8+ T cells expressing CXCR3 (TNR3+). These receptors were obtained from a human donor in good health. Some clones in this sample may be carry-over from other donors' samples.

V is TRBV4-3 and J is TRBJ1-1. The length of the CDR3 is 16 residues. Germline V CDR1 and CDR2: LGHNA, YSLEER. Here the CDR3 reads CASSQDLRRMNTEAFF.

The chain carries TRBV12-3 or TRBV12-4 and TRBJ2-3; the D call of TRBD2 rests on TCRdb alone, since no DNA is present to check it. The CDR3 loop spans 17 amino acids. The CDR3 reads CASSRPGTSGSTDTQYF.

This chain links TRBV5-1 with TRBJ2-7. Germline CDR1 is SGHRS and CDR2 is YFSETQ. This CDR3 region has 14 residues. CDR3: CASSLDPMGYEQYF.

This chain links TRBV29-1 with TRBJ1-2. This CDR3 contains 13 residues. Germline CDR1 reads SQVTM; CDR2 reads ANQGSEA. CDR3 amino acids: CSVDWGRTMGYTF.

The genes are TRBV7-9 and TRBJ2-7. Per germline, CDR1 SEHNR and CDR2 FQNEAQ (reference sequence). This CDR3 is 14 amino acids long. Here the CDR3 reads CASSPDKSRYEQYF.

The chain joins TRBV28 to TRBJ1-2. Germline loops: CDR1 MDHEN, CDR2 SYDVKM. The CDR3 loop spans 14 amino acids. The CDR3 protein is CASSLGMQDYGYTF.

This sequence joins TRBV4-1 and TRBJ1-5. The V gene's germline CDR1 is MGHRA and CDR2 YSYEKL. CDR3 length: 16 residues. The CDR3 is CASSQDWGTSNQPQHF.

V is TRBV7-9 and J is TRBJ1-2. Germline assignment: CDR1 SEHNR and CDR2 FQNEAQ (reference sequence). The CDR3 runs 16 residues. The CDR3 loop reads CASSYPDGERGYGYTF.

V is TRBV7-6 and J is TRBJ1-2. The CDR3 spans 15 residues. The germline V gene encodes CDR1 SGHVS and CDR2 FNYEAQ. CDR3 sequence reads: CASSFNGRVRYGYTF.

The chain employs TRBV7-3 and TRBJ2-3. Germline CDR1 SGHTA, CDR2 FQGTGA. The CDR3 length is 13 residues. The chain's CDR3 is CASSGVATDTQYF.

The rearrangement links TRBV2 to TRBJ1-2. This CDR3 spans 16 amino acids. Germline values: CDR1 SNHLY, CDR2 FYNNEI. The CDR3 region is CASSFLKGRPEYGYTF.

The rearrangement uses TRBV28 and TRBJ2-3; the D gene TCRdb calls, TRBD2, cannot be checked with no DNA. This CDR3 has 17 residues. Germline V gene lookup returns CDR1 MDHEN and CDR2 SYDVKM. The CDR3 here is CASSLVGIADSTDTQYF.

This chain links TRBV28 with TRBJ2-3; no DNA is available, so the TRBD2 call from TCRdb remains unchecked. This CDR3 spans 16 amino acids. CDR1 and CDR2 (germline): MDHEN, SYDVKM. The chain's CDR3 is CASTLGLAGGGDTQYF.

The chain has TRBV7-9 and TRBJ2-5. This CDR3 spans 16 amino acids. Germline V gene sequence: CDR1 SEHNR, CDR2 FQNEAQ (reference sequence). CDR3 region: CASSLVTGREQETQYF.

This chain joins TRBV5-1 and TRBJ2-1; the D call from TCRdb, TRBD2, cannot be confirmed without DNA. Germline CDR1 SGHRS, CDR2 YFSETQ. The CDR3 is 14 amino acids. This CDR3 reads CASSWGLPGNEQFF.

The CDR3 is CASSSGGNDEQYF. The chain joins TRBV7-6 to TRBJ2-7; TCRdb calls TRBD2, which cannot be checked without DNA. The CDR3 has 13 residues. CDR1 and CDR2 from the germline V gene are SGHVS and FNYEAQ.

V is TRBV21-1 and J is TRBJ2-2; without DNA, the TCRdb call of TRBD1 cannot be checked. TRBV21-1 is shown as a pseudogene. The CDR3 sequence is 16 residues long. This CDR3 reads CASSKVGQGSTGELFF.

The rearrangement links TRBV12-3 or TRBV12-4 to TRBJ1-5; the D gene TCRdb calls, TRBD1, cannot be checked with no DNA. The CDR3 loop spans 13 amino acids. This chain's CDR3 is CASGDSLGQPQHF.

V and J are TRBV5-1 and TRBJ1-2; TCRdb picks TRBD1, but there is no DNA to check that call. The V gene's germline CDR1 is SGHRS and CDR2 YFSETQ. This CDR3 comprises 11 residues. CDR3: CASSYRDGYTF.

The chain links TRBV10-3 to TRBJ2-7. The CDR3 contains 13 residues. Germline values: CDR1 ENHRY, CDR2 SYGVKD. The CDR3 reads CAISESGAYEQYF.

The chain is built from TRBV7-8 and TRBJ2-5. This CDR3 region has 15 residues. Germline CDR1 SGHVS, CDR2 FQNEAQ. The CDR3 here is CASSLMRTDGETQYF.

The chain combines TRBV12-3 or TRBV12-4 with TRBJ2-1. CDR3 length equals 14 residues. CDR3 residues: CASSSTLSYNEQFF.

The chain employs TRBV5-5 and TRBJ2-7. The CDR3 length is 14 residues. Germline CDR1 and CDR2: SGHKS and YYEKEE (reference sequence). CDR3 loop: CASSLMTGPYEQYF.

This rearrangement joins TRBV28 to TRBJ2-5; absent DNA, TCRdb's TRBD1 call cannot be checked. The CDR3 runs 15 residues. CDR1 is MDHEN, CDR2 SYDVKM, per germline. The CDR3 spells CASGERGPFRETQYF.

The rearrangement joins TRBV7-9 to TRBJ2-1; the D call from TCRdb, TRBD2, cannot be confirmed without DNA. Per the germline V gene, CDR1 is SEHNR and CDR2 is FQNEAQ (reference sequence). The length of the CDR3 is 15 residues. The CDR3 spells CASSFQGLVYNEQFF.

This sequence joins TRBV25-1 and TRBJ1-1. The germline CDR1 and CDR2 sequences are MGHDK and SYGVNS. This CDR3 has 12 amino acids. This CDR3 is CASTELGSEAFF.

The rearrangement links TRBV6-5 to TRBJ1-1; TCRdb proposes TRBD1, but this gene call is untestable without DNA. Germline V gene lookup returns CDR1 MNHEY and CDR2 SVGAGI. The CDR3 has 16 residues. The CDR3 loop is CASSPLLSVPNTEAFF.

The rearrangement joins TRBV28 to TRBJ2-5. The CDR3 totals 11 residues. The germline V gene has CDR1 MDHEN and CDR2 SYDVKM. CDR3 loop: CASSPRETQYF.

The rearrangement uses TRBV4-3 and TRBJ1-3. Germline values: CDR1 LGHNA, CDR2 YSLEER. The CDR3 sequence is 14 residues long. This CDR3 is CASSQDSYGNTIYF.

The CDR3 spells CSVLGASTGELFF. This chain connects TRBV29-1 to TRBJ2-2; there is no DNA to check the TCRdb D call of TRBD1. There are 13 residues in the CDR3. The germline V gene encodes CDR1 SQVTM and CDR2 ANQGSEA.

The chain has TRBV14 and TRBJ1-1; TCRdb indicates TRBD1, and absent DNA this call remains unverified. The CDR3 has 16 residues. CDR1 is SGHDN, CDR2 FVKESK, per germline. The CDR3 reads CASSQDADPGDTEAFF.